Listed here is a single T cell receptor (beta chain). The target antigen is unknown. In germline, CDR1 is SGHTA, CDR2 FQGTGA. The germline V and J ends were trimmed by 5 bases and 0 bases, with 11 bases remaining between them. The CDR3 totals 15 residues. The data stem from a study of T cell responses to AZD1222 COVID-19 vaccine. Whole-study results and caveats: The study identified only five or six AZD1222 recipients as seropositive at baseline. The study found Spike-specific TCR breadth and depth rose after two AZD1222 doses. Mostly white British, mostly female donors; authors suggested clonal diversity may be underestimated.

The assay was immunoSEQ multiplex PCR, and TCRdb's table has in-frame clones only and misses some. Of about 120,000 clones in the sample, around 90% were seen once. The chain couples TRBV7-3 to TRBJ2-1; D call uncertain. The clonotype was recovered from an adult in good health. Sequencing was performed on peripheral blood, taken on day 0 of AZD1222 vaccination. For the CDR3, the DNA is TGTGCCAGCAGCCCCGCCAGAAGCTCCTACAATGAGCAGTTCTTC. This codes for CASSPARSSYNEQFF.